This T cell receptor beta chain was sequenced for a study of T-cell reconstitution after alpha-beta-depleted transplantation in children. Unique molecular identifiers were built into the TCRbeta library. One entry per CDR3 protein results from TCRdb running MiXCR on the PCR reads. The table shows about 830,000 distinct CDR3 sequences, with roughly 16% occurring only once. There are many counts of this clonotype. Its antigen remains unknown. Study-level findings and limits: Reportedly, roughly two months post-transplant, alpha-beta T cells arose from several hundred expanded graft clones. The authors attributed T-cell counts and diversity one year after transplant mostly to newly produced T cells. Surviving recipient T cells and thymic progenitors accounted for the high day-60 TCRbeta diversity observed in some patients.

The length of the CDR3 is 14 residues. The trim removed 6 bases at V and 0 bases at J, leaving 5 bases unmatched. Germline V gene sequence: CDR1 SEHNR, CDR2 FQNEAQ (reference sequence). The chain carries TRBV7-9 and TRBJ2-7; the match to TRBD2 covers 7 bases. The receptor was derived from a male patient between 10 and 17 years old who had a stem cell transplant for acute lymphoblastic leukemia, so the T cells may come from the graft donor. The sample consisted of PBMCs, mostly from graft donor cells, taken 360 days after TCRalphabeta/CD19-depleted stem cell transplant. Here the CDR3 DNA reads TGTGCCAGCAGTTTGGGGGGGGTCTCCTACGAGCAGTACTTC. Encoded protein: CASSLGGVSYEQYF.